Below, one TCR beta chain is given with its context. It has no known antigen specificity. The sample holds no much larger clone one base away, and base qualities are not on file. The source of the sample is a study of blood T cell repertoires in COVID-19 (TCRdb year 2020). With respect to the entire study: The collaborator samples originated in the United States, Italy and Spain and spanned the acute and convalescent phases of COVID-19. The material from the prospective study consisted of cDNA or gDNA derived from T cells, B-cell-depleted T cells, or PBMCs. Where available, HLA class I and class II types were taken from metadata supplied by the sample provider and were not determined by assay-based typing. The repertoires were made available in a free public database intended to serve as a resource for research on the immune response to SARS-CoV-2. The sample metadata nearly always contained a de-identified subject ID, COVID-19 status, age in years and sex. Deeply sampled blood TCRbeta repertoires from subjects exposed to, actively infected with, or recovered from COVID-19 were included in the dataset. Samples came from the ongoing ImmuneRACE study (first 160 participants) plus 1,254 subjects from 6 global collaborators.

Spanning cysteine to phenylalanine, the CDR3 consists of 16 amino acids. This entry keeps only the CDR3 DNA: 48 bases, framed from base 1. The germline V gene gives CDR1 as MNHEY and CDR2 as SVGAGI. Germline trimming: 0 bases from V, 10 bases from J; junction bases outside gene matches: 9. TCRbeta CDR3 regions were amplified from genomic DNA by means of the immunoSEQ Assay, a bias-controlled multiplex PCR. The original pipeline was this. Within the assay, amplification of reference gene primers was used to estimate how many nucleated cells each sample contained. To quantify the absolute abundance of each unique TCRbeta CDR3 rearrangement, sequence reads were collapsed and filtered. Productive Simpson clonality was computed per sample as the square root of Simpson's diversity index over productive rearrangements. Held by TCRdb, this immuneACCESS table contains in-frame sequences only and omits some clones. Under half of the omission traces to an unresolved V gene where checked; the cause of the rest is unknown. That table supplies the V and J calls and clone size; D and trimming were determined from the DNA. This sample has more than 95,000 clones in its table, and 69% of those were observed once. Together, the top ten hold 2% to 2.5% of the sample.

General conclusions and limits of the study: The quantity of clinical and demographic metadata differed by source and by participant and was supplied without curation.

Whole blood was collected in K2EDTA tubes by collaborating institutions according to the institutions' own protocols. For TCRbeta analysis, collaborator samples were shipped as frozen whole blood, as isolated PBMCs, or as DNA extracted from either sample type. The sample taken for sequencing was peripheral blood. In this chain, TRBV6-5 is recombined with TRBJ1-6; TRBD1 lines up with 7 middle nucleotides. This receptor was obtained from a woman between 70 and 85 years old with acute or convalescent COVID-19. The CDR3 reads CASSYSPGDSGSPLHF. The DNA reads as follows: TGTGCCAGCAGTTACTCGCCGGGGGACAGTGGATCACCCCTCCACTTT.